This T cell receptor (beta chain) was documented in a study of T cell responses to AZD1222 COVID-19 vaccine. Study outcomes and limitations: Dominant at 160-218 and 743-854, vaccine-associated CD4 TCRs also spanned spike. Most donors were white British and more were female, and clonal diversity was possibly underestimated. Repertoire samples came only from after the peak T cell response. Baseline seropositivity occurred in only a handful of AZD1222 recipients.

The CDR3 spans 15 residues. With 4 bases clipped from V and 4 bases from J, the junction kept 5 bases outside the gene matches. Germline V gene data show CDR1 as KGHSH and CDR2 as LQKENI. Assay: immunoSEQ multiplex PCR; the TCRdb copy retains only in-frame clones and omits some. This table holds 45,000 to 60,000 clones, approximately 83% found once. For this clone: Antigen specificity is unknown.

The chain couples TRBV18 to TRBJ1-3; TRBD1 agrees at 9 bases. This TCR derives from an adult in good health. The source material was peripheral blood, sampled on day 0 of AZD1222 vaccination. In nucleotides, the CDR3 is TGTGCCAGCTCACTAGGACAGGGGCTCGGAAACACCATATATTTT. Translated, it gives CASSLGQGLGNTIYF.